Listed below are T cell receptor beta chains from one sample, sequenced in a study of control samples from healthy donors and cancer patients. Sequencing was performed with immunoSEQ multiplex PCR; in TCRdb, only in-frame clones are kept and a portion is missing. The sample consists of 130,000 to 150,000 clones, 75% to 90% of them appearing once. Sequenced sample: blood. Receptors were obtained from a woman under 40 in good health. Both conserved end residues are part of each CDR3. The D gene is left open where the match is weak. Some rows have no size entry. The others give once, few or many, or a class for an expanded clone.

j_call clone_size v_call d_call cdr3_aa cdr3_nt
TRBJ2-2 once TRBV5-1 NA CASSGGNTGELFF TGCGCCAGCAGTGGGGGGAACACCGGGGAGCTGTTTTTT
TRBJ1-3 NA TRBV5-5 NA CASSRADARSGNTIYF TGTGCCAGCAGCCGAGCAGACGCACGGTCTGGAAACACCATATATTTT
TRBJ2-2 NA TRBV10-3 TRBD1 CAIRGQGGTGELFF TGTGCCATCAGGGGACAGGGTGGAACCGGGGAGCTGTTTTTT
TRBJ1-1 few TRBV5-1 NA CASSLGGVRGKTEAFF TGCGCCAGCAGCTTGGGCGGGGTGAGGGGGAAGACTGAAGCTTTCTTT
TRBJ2-7 NA TRBV7-6 NA CASSPTTGSYEQYF TGTGCCAGCAGTCCGACTACAGGGTCCTACGAGCAGTACTTC
TRBJ2-5 once TRBV2 NA CASRPGRAAGTQYF TGTGCCAGCAGGCCGGGCCGCGCGGCGGGGACCCAGTACTTC
TRBJ1-1 NA TRBV5-1 NA CASSLGGAGGTEAFF TGCGCCAGCAGCTTGGGAGGCGCTGGGGGTACTGAAGCTTTCTTT
TRBJ1-6 NA TRBV7-8 NA CASSSYRVDNSPLHF TGTGCCAGCAGCTCCTACCGGGTCGACAATTCACCCCTCCACTTT
TRBJ2-1 NA TRBV7-7 NA CASSLEGGEQFF TGTGCTAGCAGCTTAGAGGGGGGTGAGCAGTTCTTC
TRBJ2-1 NA TRBV19 NA CASSMGLSSYNEQFF TGTGCCAGTAGTATGGGCCTGAGCTCCTACAATGAGCAGTTCTTC
TRBJ1-6 NA TRBV9 NA CASSVGRGWEANSPLHF TGTGCCAGCAGCGTAGGGAGGGGATGGGAGGCCAATTCACCCCTCCACTTT
TRBJ1-5 NA TRBV7-2 NA CASSSRSEGQPQHF TGTGCCAGCAGCTCAAGGTCCGAGGGTCAGCCCCAGCATTTT